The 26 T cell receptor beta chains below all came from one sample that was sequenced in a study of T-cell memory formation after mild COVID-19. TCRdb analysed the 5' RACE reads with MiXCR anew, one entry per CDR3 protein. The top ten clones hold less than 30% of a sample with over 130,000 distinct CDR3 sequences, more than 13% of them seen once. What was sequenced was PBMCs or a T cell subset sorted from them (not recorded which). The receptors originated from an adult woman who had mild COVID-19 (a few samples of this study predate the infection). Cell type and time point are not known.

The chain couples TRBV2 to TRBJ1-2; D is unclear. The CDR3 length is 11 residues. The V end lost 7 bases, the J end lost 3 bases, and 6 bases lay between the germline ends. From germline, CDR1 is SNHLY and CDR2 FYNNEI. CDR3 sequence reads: CASMEYYGYTF. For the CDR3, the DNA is TGTGCCAGCATGGAGTACTATGGCTACACCTTC.

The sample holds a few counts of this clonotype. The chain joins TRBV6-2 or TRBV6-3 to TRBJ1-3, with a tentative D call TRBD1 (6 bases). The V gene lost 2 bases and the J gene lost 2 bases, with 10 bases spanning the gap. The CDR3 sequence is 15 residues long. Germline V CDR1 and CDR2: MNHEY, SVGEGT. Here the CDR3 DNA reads TGTGCCAGCAGTTACGGAGGACAGACTGGAAACACCATATATTTT. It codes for CASSYGGQTGNTIYF.

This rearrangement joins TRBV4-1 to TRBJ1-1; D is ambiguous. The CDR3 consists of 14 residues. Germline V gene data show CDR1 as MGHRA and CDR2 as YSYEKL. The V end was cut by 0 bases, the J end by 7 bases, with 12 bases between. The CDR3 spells CASSQEWSVLEAFF. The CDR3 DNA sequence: TGCGCCAGCAGCCAAGAGTGGTCCGTGCTTGAAGCTTTCTTT.

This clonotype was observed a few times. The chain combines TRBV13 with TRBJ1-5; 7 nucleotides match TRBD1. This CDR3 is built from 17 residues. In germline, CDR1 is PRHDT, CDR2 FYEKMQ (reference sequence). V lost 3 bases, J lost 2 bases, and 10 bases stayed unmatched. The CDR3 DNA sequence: TGTGCCAGCAGCTTGGGCCGAGGGGGCTCTGGCAATCAGCCCCAGCATTTT. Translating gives CASSLGRGGSGNQPQHF.

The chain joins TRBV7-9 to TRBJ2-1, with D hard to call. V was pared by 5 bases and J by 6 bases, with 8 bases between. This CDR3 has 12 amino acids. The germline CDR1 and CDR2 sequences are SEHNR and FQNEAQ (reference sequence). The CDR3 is CASSTVPNEQFF. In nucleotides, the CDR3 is TGTGCCAGCAGCACAGTACCCAATGAGCAGTTCTTC.

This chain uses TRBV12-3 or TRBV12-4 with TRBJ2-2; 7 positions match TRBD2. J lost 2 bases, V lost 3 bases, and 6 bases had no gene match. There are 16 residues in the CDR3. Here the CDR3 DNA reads TGTGCCAGCAGTTTGGGGCTAGCGGATAACACCGGGGAGCTGTTTTTT. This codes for CASSLGLADNTGELFF.

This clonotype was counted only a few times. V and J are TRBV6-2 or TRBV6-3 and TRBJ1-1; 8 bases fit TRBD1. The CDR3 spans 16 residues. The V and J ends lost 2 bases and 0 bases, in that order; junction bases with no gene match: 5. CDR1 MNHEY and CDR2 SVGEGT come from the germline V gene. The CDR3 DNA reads TGTGCCAGCAGTTACACTCGACAGGGGATGAACACTGAAGCTTTCTTT. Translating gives CASSYTRQGMNTEAFF.

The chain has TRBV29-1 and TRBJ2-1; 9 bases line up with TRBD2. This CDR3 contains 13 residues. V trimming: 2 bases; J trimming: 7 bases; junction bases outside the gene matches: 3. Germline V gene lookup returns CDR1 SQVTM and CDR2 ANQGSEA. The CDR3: CSVEIAGGNEQFF. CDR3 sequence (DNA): TGCAGCGTTGAAATTGCGGGAGGGAATGAGCAGTTCTTC.

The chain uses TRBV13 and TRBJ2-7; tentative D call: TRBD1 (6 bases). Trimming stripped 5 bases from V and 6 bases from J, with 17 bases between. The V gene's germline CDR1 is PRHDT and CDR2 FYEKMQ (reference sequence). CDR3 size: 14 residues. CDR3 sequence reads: CASSPVQGGSEQYF. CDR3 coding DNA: TGTGCCAGCAGCCCGGTACAGGGTGGGAGCGAGCAGTACTTC.

The CDR3 DNA is TGTGCCAGCAGCTTAAACCCCGACAATGAGCAGTTCTTC. This gives the protein CASSLNPDNEQFF. This rearrangement joins TRBV11-2 to TRBJ2-1; no firm D call. Germline values: CDR1 SGHAT, CDR2 FQNNGV. The CDR3 extends over 13 amino acids. The ends were cut back, 2 bases at V and 5 bases at J, with 7 bases in the middle.

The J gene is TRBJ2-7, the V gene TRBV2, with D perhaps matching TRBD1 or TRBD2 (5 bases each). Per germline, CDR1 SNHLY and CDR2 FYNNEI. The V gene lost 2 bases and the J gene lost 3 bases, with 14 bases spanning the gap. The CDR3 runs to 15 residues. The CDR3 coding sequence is TGTGCCAGCAGTGAAAGGCCCGCTGGGGGCTACGAGCAGTACTTC. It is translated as CASSERPAGGYEQYF.

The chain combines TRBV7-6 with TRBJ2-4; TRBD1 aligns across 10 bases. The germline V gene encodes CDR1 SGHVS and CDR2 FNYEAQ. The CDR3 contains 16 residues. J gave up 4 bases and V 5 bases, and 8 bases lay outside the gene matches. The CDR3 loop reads CASSPRPGQGKNIQYF. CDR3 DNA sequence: TGTGCCAGCAGCCCACGACCGGGACAGGGGAAAAACATTCAGTACTTC.

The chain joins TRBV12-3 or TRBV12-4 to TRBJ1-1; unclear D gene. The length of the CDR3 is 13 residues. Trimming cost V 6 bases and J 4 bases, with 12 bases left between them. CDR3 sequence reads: CASSVGWATEAFF. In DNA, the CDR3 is TGTGCCAGCAGCGTTGGGTGGGCCACTGAAGCTTTCTTT.

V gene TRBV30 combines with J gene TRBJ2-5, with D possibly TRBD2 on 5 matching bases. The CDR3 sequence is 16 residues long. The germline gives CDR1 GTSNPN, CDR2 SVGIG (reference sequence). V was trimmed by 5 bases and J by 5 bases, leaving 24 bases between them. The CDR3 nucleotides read TGTGCCTGGGAGGACCCGGGGTCACCTCTCCGGGAGACCCAGTACTTC. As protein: CAWEDPGSPLRETQYF.

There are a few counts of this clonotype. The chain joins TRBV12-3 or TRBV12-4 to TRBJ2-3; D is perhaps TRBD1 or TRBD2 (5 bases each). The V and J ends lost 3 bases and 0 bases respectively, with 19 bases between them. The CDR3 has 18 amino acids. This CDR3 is CASSFWRPEGWSTDTQYF. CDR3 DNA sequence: TGTGCCAGCAGTTTTTGGCGTCCCGAGGGGTGGAGCACAGATACGCAGTATTTT.

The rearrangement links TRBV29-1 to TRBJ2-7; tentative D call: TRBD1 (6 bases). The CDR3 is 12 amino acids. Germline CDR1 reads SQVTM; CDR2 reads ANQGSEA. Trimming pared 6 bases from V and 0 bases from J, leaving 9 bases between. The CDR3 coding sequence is TGCAGCGTACGGGACAACTCCTACGAGCAGTACTTC. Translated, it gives CSVRDNSYEQYF.

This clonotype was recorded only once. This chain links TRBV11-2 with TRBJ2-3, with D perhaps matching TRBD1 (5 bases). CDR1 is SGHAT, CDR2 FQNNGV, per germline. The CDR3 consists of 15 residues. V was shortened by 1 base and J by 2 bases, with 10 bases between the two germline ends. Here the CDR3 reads CASSLGGYDTDTQYF. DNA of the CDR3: TGTGCCAGCAGCTTAGGGGGCTACGACACAGATACGCAGTATTTT.

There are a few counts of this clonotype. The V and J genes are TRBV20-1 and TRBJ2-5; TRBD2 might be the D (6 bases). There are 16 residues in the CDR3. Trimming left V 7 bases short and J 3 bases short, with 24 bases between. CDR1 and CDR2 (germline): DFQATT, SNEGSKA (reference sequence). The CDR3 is CSVPGRTIITKETQYF. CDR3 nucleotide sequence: TGCAGTGTTCCAGGGAGGACGATCATCACTAAAGAGACCCAGTACTTC.

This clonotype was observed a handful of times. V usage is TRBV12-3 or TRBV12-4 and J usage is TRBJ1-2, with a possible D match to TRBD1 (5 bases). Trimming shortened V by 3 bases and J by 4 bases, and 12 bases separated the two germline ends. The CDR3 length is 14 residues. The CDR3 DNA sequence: TGTGCCAGCAGTTTCGGGGGTTCAAGCTATGGCTACACCTTC. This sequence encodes CASSFGGSSYGYTF.

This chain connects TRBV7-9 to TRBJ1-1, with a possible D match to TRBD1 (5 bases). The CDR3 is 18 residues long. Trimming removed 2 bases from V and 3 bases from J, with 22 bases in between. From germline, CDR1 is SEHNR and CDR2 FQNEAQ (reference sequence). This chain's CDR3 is CASSLLSLRQFRDTEAFF. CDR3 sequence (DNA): TGTGCCAGCAGCTTACTTTCCCTAAGACAGTTCAGGGACACTGAAGCTTTCTTT.

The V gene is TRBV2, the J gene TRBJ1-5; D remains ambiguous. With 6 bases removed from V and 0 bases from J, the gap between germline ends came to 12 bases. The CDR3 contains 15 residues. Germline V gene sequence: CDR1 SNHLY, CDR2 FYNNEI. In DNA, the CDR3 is TGTGCCAGCAGGGACCGGTTAAATAGCAATCAGCCCCAGCATTTT. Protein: CASRDRLNSNQPQHF.

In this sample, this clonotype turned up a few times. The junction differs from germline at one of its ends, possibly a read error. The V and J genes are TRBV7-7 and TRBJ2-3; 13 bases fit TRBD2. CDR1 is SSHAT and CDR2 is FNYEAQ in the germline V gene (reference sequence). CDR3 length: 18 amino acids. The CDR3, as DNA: TGTGCTAGCAGTTTATTACCGGGACTAGCGGGGAGCACAGATACGCAGTATTTT. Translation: CASSLLPGLAGSTDTQYF.

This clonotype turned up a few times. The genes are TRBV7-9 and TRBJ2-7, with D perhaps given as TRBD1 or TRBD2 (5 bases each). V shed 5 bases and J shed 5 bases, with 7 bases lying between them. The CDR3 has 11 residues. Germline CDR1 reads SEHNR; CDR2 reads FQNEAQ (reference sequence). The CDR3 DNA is TGTGCCAGCAGCGGGACCCACGAGCAGTACTTC. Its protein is CASSGTHEQYF.

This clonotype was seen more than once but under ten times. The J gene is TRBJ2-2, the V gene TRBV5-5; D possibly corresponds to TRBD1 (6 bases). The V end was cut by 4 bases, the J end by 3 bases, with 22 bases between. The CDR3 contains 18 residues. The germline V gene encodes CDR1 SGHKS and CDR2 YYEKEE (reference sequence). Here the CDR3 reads CASSTDRPSLGDTGELFF. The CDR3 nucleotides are TGTGCCAGCAGCACCGACAGGCCAAGCCTAGGGGACACCGGGGAGCTGTTTTTT.

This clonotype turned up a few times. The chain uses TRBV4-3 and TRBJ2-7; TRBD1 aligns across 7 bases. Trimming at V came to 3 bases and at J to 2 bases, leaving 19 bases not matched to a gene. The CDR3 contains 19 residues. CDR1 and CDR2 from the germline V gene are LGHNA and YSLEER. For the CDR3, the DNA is TGCGCCAGCAGCCACTCTACCCCGGGTGGACAGGACGGCCCCTACGAGCAGTACTTC. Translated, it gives CASSHSTPGGQDGPYEQYF.

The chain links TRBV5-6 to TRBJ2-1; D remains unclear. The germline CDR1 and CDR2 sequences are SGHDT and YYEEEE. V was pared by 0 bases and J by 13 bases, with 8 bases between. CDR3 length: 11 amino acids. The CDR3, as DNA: TGTGCCAGCAGCTTGGACGAGACACAGTTCTTC. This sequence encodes CASSLDETQFF. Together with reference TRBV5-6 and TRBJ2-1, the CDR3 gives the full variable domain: DAGVTQSPTHLIKTRGQQVTLRCSPKSGHDTVSWYQQALGQGPQFIFQYYEEEERQRGNFPDRFSGHQFPNYSSELNVNALLLGDSALYLCASSLDETQFFGPGTRLTVL.